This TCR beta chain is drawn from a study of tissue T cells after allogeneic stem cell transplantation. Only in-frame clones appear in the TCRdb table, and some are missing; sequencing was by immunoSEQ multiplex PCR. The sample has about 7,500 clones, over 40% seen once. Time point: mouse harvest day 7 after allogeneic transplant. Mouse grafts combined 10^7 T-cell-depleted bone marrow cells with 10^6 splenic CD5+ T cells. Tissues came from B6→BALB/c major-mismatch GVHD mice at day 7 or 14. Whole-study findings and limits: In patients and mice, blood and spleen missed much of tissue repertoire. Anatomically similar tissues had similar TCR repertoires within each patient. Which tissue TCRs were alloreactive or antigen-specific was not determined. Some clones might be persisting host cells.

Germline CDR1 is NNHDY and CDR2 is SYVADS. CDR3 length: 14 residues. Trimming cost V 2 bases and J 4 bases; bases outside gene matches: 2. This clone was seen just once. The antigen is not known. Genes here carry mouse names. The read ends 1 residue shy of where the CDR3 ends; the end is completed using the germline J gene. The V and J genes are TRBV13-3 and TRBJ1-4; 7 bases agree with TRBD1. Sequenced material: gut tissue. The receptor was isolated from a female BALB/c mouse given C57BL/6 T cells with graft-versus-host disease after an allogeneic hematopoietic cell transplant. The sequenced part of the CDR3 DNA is TGTGCCAGCAGTGACGGGACAGTCAACGAAAGATTATTT. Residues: CASSDGTVNERLF. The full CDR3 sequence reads CASSDGTVNERLFF.